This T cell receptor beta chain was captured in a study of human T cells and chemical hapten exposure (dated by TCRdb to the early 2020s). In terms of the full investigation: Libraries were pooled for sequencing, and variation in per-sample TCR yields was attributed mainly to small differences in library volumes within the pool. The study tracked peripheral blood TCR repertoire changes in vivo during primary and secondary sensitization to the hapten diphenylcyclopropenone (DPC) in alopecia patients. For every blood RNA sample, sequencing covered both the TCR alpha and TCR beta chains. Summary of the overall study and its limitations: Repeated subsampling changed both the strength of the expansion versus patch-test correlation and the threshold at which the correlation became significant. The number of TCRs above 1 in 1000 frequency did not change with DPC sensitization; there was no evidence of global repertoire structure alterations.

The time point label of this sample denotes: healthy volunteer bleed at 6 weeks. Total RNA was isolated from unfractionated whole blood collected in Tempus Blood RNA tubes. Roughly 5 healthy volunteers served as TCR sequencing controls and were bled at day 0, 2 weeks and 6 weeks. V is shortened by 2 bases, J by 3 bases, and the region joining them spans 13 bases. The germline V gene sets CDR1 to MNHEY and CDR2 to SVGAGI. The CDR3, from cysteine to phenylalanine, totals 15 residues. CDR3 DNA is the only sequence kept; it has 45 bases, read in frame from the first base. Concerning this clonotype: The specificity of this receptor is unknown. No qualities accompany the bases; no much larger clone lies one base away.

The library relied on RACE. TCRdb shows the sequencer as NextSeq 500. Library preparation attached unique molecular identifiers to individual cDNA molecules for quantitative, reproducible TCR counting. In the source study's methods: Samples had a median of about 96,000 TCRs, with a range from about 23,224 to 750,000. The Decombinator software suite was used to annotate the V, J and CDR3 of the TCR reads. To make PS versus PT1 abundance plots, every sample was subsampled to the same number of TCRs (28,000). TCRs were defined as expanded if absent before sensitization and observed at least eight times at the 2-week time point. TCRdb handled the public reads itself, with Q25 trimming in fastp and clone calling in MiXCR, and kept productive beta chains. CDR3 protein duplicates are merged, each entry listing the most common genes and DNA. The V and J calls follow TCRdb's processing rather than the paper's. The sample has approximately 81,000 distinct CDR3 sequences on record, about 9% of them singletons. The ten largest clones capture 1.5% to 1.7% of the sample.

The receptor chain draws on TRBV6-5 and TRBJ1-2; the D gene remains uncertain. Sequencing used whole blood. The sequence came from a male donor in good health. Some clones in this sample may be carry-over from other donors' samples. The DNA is TGTGCCAGCAGTTACGTCCCCAACCCCCACTATGGCTACACCTTC. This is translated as CASSYVPNPHYGYTF.